This note documents a single T cell receptor (beta chain) sequence. Its target is unknown. Clones were sequenced by immunoSEQ multiplex PCR, and TCRdb holds only the in-frame ones, with some missing. The sample has approximately 100,000 clones, 80% to 90% seen once. The record originates from a study of T cell responses to AZD1222 COVID-19 vaccine. General study findings and limits: Recipients of two AZD1222 doses showed rising Spike-specific TCR breadth and depth.

The V gene's germline CDR1 is MDHEN and CDR2 SYDVKM. V shed 5 bases, J shed 3 bases, and the junction held 3 bases outside the gene matches. The CDR3 covers 13 residues. This receptor was obtained from an adult who received the AZD1222 COVID-19 vaccine. Material: peripheral blood, obtained 28 days after the second AZD1222 dose. This rearrangement joins TRBV28 to TRBJ1-2; 7 bases align to TRBD1. This CDR3 is CASSLGQYYGYTF. The DNA for the CDR3 is TGTGCCAGCAGTCTGGGACAGTACTATGGCTACACCTTC.